Below, 14 T cell receptor beta chains from the same sample are listed, as sequenced in a study of blood T cell repertoires in COVID-19. Sequenced by immunoSEQ multiplex PCR; TCRdb stores in-frame clones only, minus some. The sample includes 170,000 or so clones, roughly 78% of them seen just once. Input material: peripheral blood. Every receptor here comes from a man aged 70 or older with active or convalescent COVID-19.

The genes are TRBV6-6 and TRBJ1-3; 9 bases are a match to TRBD1. Germline loops: CDR1 MNHNY, CDR2 SVGAGI (reference sequence). The CDR3 runs 15 residues. V was clipped by 8 bases and J by 2 bases; unmatched bases: 7. CDR3 sequence (DNA): TGTGCCAGCCTATACCACAGGGGGCCTGGAAACACCATATATTTT. Translation: CASLYHRGPGNTIYF.

A note on this clone: The sample carries other DNA sequences with the same CDR3. The chain has TRBV7-2 and TRBJ1-2; 7 positions agree with TRBD1. The germline V gene has CDR1 SGHTA and CDR2 FQGNSA. After removal of 6 bases from V and 3 bases from J, the junction contained 4 bases not matched to a gene. The CDR3 covers 13 residues. This chain's CDR3 is CASSPQGDYGYTF. For the CDR3, the DNA is TGTGCCAGCAGTCCTCAGGGGGACTATGGCTACACCTTC.

V is TRBV6-6 and J is TRBJ2-1, with D possibly TRBD2 on 5 matching bases. The CDR3 extends over 20 amino acids. V was cut by 5 bases and J by 1 base, with 27 bases left in between. Germline-derived CDR1 and CDR2 are MNHNY and SVGAGI (reference sequence). The CDR3: CASSPQAGPWTPWSYNEQFF. Here the CDR3 DNA reads TGTGCCAGCAGTCCCCAGGCAGGACCTTGGACTCCATGGTCCTACAATGAGCAGTTCTTC.

The genes are TRBV7-2 and TRBJ2-5; D is perhaps TRBD2 (7 bases). V was shortened by 2 bases and J by 2 bases, with 21 bases between the two germline ends. Germline V gene data show CDR1 as SGHTA and CDR2 as FQGNSA. The length of the CDR3 is 18 residues. CDR3 bases: TGTGCCAGCAGCTTAAGATTTTGGGGGGGCTACCCTCAAGAGACCCAGTACTTC. This translates into CASSLRFWGGYPQETQYF.

J is TRBJ2-7 and V is TRBV5-1; D gene ambiguous. Germline V gives CDR1 SGHRS, CDR2 YFSETQ. The CDR3 is 14 amino acids. V was shortened by 0 bases and J by 0 bases, with 7 bases between the two germline ends. The chain's CDR3 is CASSLEDFSYEQYF. DNA of the CDR3: TGCGCCAGCAGCTTGGAAGACTTCTCCTACGAGCAGTACTTC.

This clone was counted between two and nine times. J is TRBJ2-3 and V is TRBV6-5; D remains unclear. The V gene's germline CDR1 is MNHEY and CDR2 SVGAGI. This CDR3 has 15 amino acids. V shed 0 bases and J shed 3 bases, with 10 bases lying between them. As DNA, the CDR3 is TGTGCCAGCAGTTACTCGGGCACAAAGACAGATACGCAGTATTTT. Protein sequence: CASSYSGTKTDTQYF.

The rearrangement uses TRBV25-1 and TRBJ2-7; 8 bases agree with TRBD1. Germline values: CDR1 MGHDK, CDR2 SYGVNS. V lost 3 bases, J lost 7 bases, and 11 bases stayed unmatched. The CDR3 loop spans 15 amino acids. CDR3 sequence (DNA): TGTGCCAGCAGTGAGGGCGGCAGGGGGCGCGGGGAGCAGTACTTC. Residues: CASSEGGRGRGEQYF.

This chain joins TRBV29-1 and TRBJ2-7; 14 nucleotides agree with TRBD2. Germline CDR1 SQVTM, CDR2 ANQGSEA. The ends lost 6 bases at V and 3 bases at J; junction bases unmatched: 1. There are 13 residues in the CDR3. The CDR3 nucleotides read TGCAGCGTAGGGACTAGCGGGAGCTACGAGCAGTACTTC. Translated, it gives CSVGTSGSYEQYF.

This chain connects TRBV6-1 to TRBJ2-7; 8 bases are a match to TRBD2. The J segment lost 0 bases and the V segment lost 1 base, leaving 2 bases of the junction unmatched. The germline V gene has CDR1 MNHNS and CDR2 SASEGT. The length of the CDR3 is 15 residues. This CDR3 is CASSEGAGDSYEQYF. The CDR3 DNA is TGTGCCAGCAGTGAAGGAGCGGGGGACTCCTACGAGCAGTACTTC.

V is TRBV11-1 and J is TRBJ1-4; TRBD1 agrees at 8 bases. The CDR3 is made up of 14 amino acids. The V and J ends lost 4 bases and 8 bases, in that order; junction bases with no gene match: 6. In germline, CDR1 is SGHAT, CDR2 FQDESV (reference sequence). The CDR3 DNA follows: TGTGCCAGCAGCTCCAGGGGGCTAGGAGAAAAACTGTTTTTT. It yields the protein CASSSRGLGEKLFF.

This clone came up a few times. The V gene is TRBV5-1, the J gene TRBJ1-1; 11 positions match TRBD1. The germline V gene encodes CDR1 SGHRS and CDR2 YFSETQ. CDR3 length: 16 residues. The trim removed 2 bases at V and 1 base at J, leaving 4 bases unmatched. The CDR3 DNA is TGCGCCAGCAGCTTCGGACAGGGGGCGGGGAACACTGAAGCTTTCTTT. This translates into CASSFGQGAGNTEAFF. The full variable domain, rest sourced from reference TRBV5-1 and TRBJ1-1, is KAGVTQTPRYLIKTRGQQVTLSCSPISGHRSVSWYQQTPGQGLQFLFEYFSETQRNKGNFPGRFSGRQFSNSRSEMNVSTLELGDSALYLCASSFGQGAGNTEAFFGQGTRLTVV.

The CDR3 DNA sequence: TGCGCCAGCAGCCCTGGGACACAGAACACCGGGGAGCTGTTTTTT. Protein sequence: CASSPGTQNTGELFF. This sequence joins TRBV5-1 and TRBJ2-2; a possible D gene is TRBD1 (6 bases). This CDR3 is built from 15 residues. Germline V CDR1 and CDR2: SGHRS, YFSETQ. V was clipped by 4 bases and J by 1 base, with 11 bases between them.

The sample holds a few counts of this clone. The chain is built from TRBV5-4 and TRBJ2-5; 7 nucleotides align to TRBD1. Germline CDR1 and CDR2: SGHNT and YYREEE (reference sequence). The length of the CDR3 is 14 residues. V lost 3 bases, J lost 3 bases, and 5 bases stayed unmatched. The CDR3 is CASSSVGTEETQYF. The CDR3 DNA is TGTGCCAGCAGCTCGGTAGGGACAGAAGAGACCCAGTACTTC.

The chain combines TRBV5-1 with TRBJ2-1, with TRBD2 identical over 11 bases. J gave up 8 bases and V 4 bases, and 11 bases lay outside the gene matches. The CDR3 covers 16 residues. Germline V gene sequence: CDR1 SGHRS, CDR2 YFSETQ. The CDR3 loop is CASSQGTSGRGDEQFF. The CDR3 DNA reads as TGCGCCAGCAGCCAGGGGACTAGCGGCAGGGGGGATGAGCAGTTCTTC.